These T cell receptor beta chains were read from a single sample in a study of blood T cells in healthy people across ages. TCRdb re-analysed the 5' RACE reads in MiXCR, keeping a single row per CDR3 protein. The data contain 730,000 or so distinct CDR3 sequences, roughly 41% of them singletons. Sample: blood. The receptors were gathered from a woman aged 60-75 years in good health. Each CDR3 is given with its conserved first and last residue. The D gene is left open where the match is weak. Size tells how often a clone was seen (once, few, many) or the class of an expanded clone, and some rows leave it out.

cdr3_nt | cdr3_aa | d_call | j_call | clone_size | v_call
TGCGCCAGCAGCTTGGGAGAGGGACAGGGGGTGTCACCCCTCCACTTT | CASSLGEGQGVSPLHF | TRBD1 | TRBJ1-6 | . | TRBV5-1
TGTGCCAGCAGCTCCCGAGCTAGGGATGAGCAGTTCTTC | CASSSRARDEQFF | . | TRBJ2-1 | few | TRBV14
TGTGCCAGCAGTGAACACGCGAGCGGGAACGCTAATGAGCAGTTCTTC | CASSEHASGNANEQFF | TRBD2 | TRBJ2-1 | . | TRBV6-1
TGTGCCAGCAGCTTAGTATCGGCTAGCGGGGCGGAGCAGTACTTC | CASSLVSASGAEQYF | TRBD2 | TRBJ2-7 | few | TRBV7-2
TGCAGCGTTGAGATCGGGACAGGGGCCTACAATGAGCAGTTCTTC | CSVEIGTGAYNEQFF | TRBD1 | TRBJ2-1 | . | TRBV29-1
TGTGCCAGCAGTGAAGGAGATCAGCCCCAGCATTTT | CASSEGDQPQHF | . | TRBJ1-5 | few | TRBV6-1
TGTGCCAGCAGTAACGACCCGGGACAGGGGATCGAGCAGTTCTTC | CASSNDPGQGIEQFF | TRBD1 | TRBJ2-1 | . | TRBV6-5
TGTGCCTGCAGCCCAAATAGCGGGAGCTCCTACGAGCAGTACTTC | CACSPNSGSSYEQYF | TRBD2 | TRBJ2-7 | . | TRBV7-2
TGCGCCAGCAGCATGGACAGGGATAATGGCTACACCTTC | CASSMDRDNGYTF | TRBD1 | TRBJ1-2 | . | TRBV5-1
TGTGCCAGCGGGGATGGCGAGACCCAGTACTTC | CASGDGETQYF | . | TRBJ2-5 | . | TRBV7-9
TGTGCCAGCAGTGAAAGCCGGACCTACGAGCAGTACTTC | CASSESRTYEQYF | . | TRBJ2-7 | many | TRBV6-1
TGTGCCAGCAGCAATCCACAGGGGGTAGTTTCACCCCTCCACTTT | CASSNPQGVVSPLHF | TRBD1 | TRBJ1-6 | . | TRBV28
TGTGCCAGCAGCTTAGAAGCCGCCACTAATGAAAAACTGTTTTTT | CASSLEAATNEKLFF | . | TRBJ1-4 | . | TRBV7-6
TGTGCCACCCAAACTAGCGGGGCCTTCAATGAGCAGTTCTTC | CATQTSGAFNEQFF | TRBD2 | TRBJ2-1 | . | TRBV6-1